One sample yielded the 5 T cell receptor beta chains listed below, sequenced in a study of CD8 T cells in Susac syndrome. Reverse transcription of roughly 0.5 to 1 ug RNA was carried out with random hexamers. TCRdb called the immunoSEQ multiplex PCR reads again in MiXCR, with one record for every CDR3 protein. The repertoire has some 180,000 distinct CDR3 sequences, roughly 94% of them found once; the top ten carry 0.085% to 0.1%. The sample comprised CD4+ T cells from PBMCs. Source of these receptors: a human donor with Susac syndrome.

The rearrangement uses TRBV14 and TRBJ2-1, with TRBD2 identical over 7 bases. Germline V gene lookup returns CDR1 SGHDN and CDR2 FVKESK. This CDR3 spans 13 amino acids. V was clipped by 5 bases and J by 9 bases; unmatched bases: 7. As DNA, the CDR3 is TGTGCCAGCAGCGACCGCGGGGAGGGTGAGCAGTTCTTC. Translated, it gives CASSDRGEGEQFF.

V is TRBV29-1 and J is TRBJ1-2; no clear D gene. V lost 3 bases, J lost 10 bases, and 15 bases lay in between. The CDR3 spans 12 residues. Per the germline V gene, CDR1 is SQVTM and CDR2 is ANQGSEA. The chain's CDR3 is CSVEPHVEVYTF. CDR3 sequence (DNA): TGCAGCGTTGAGCCCCACGTAGAAGTCTACACCTTC.

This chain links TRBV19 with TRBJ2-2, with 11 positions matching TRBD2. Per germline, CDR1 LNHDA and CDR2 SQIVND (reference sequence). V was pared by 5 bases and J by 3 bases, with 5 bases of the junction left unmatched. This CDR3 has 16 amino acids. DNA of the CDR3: TGTGCCAGTAGTGTTTCTAGCGGGGGGCACACCGGGGAGCTGTTTTTT. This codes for CASSVSSGGHTGELFF.

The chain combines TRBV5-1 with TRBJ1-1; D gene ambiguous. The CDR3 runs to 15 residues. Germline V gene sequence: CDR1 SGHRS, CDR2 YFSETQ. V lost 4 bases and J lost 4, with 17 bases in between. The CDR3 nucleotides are TGCGCCAGCAGCGGCGACTCCTACGGAGGCACTGAAGCTTTCTTT. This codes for CASSGDSYGGTEAFF.

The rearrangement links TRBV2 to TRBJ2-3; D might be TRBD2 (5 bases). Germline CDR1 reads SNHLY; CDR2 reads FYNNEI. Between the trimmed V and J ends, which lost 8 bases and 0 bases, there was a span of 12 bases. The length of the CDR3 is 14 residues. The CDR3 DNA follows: TGTGCCAGCTCGGATGGGAGTAGCACAGATACGCAGTATTTT. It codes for CASSDGSSTDTQYF.